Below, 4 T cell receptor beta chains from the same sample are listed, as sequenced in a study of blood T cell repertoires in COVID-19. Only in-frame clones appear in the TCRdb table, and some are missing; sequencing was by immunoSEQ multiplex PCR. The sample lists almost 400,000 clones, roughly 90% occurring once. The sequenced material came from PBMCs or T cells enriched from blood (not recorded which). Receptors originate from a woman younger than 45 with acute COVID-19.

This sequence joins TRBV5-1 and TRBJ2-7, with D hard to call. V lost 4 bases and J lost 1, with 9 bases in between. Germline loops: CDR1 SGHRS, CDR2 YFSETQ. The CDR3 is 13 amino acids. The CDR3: CASSRRNSYEQYF. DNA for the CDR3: TGCGCCAGCAGCAGGCGGAATTCCTACGAGCAGTACTTC. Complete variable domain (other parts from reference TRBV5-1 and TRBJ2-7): KAGVTQTPRYLIKTRGQQVTLSCSPISGHRSVSWYQQTPGQGLQFLFEYFSETQRNKGNFPGRFSGRQFSNSRSEMNVSTLELGDSALYLCASSRRNSYEQYFGPGTRLTVT.

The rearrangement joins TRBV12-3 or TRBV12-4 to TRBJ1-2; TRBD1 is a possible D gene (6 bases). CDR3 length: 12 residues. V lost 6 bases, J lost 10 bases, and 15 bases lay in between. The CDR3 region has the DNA TGTGCCAGCAGCGGGGGGGGCAGAGACTACACCTTC. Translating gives CASSGGGRDYTF.

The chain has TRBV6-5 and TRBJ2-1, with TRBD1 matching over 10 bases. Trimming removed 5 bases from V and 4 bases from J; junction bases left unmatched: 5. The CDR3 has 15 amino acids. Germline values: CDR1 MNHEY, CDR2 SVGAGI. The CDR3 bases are TGTGCCAGCAGTCCCCGGACAGGGGGGTACAATGAGCAGTTCTTC. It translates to CASSPRTGGYNEQFF.

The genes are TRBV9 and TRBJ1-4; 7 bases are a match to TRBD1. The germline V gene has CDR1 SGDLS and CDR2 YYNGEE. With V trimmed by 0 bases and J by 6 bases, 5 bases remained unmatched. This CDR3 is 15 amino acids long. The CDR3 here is CASSVAPGGYEKLFF. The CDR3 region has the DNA TGTGCCAGCAGCGTAGCCCCAGGGGGTTATGAAAAACTGTTTTTT.